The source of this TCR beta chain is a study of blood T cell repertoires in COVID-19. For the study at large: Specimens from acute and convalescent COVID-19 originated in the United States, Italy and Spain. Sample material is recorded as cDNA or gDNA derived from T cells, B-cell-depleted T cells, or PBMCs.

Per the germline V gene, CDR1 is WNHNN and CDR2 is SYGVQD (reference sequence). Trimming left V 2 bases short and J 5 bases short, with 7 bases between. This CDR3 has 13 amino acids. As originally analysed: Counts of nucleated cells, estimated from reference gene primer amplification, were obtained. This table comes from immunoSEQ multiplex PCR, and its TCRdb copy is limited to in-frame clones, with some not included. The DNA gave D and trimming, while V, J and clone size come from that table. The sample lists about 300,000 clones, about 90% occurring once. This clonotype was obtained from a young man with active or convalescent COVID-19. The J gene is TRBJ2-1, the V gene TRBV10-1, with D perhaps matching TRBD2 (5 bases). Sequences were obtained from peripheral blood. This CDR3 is CASSETGDNEQFF. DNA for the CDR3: TGCGCCAGCAGTGAGACCGGGGACAATGAGCAGTTCTTC.